This T cell receptor (beta chain) came from a study of blood T cell repertoires in COVID-19. The CDR3 extends over 16 amino acids. With 2 bases removed from V and 0 bases from J, the gap between germline ends came to 11 bases. Germline-derived CDR1 and CDR2 are MGHRA and YSYEKL. TCRdb's table, derived via immunoSEQ multiplex PCR, lists solely in-frame clones and lacks some. The sample has around 470,000 clones; around 91% are singletons. The chain uses TRBV4-1 and TRBJ2-1; perhaps TRBD2 as D (5 bases). The source material was PBMCs or T cells enriched from blood (not recorded which). This clonotype originated in a young man who had recovered from COVID-19. The CDR3 reads CASSQHLGSSYNEQFF. In DNA form, the CDR3 reads TGCGCCAGCAGCCAACATTTGGGGAGCTCCTACAATGAGCAGTTCTTC.